This paragraph reports one T cell receptor (beta chain). It lacks a known antigen. No much larger clonotype is one base removed from it; base qualities were not supplied. The library came from the immunoSEQ multiplex PCR assay. The multiplex PCR relied on a mix of 60 forward primers for TCR Vbeta segments and 13 reverse primers for TCR Jbeta segments. A multiplex PCR assay on genomic DNA amplified the CDR3 region of rearranged TCR beta genes. On the Illumina HiSeq System, the amplified TCR beta libraries were sequenced as 87-base-pair reads. As for the authors' bioinformatics: In a later analysis, roughly 80 million unique TCR beta chains were counted across the approximately 640 repertoires, and approximately 9.9 million of these chains were shared by at least two donors. To remove PCR and sequencing errors, raw reads were error-corrected and collapsed into unique sequences using a nearest-neighbor algorithm that merged closely related sequences. CDR3 sequences were aligned to IMGT reference sequences to assign V, D and J gene segments. For a sequence to be retained, a match of at least six nucleotides was required to both a V gene segment and a J gene segment. A rearrangement counted as productive if the CDR3 had no stop codons and remained in frame with V and J, and every other rearrangement counted as non-productive. Following IMGT convention, CDR3 was defined as the stretch from the second conserved V-encoded cysteine to the conserved J-encoded phenylalanine. The earlier analysis of more than 450 of the donors excluded sequences that lacked an unambiguous match to a single V gene segment. An earlier analysis of 587 of the donors classified V segments as functional when productive rearrangements were above 56.7% and as segregating when the standard deviation between donors was above 5%. To diagnose cytomegalovirus status from the catalog of TCR beta chain sequences, a statistical classification framework was built. In a later analysis, TCR nucleotide sequences were compared against IMGT/GENE-DB human TR gene sequences so that V and J genes could be assigned. The TCRdist pipeline was used in a later analysis to assign CDR3 sequences and most-parsimonious VDJ recombination scenarios. In a later analysis, every TCR beta chain was defined by the combination of its CDR3 amino acid sequence and its V-gene family, and reads without a unique V-gene family were dropped. A later analysis removed 500 to 650 highly shared, low-generation-probability nucleotide sequences to deal with suspected cross-contamination and a sequencing artifact. In a later analysis, a clonal expansion index for each public chain was calculated from normalized within-repertoire ranks of inferred template counts. Generation probabilities in a later analysis came from a VDJ recombination model fitted to out-of-frame rearrangements, and those results were checked against IGoR. A later analysis scored TCR-TCR, TCR-HLA and TCR-CMV co-occurrence with hypergeometric tests, applying a repertoire-size bias correction to TCR pairs. A later analysis estimated false discovery rates by permuting HLA or CMV assignments 20 times. In a later analysis, co-occurring TCRs were grouped with DBSCAN, and TCRdist sequence similarity was added when clustering was performed within HLA-allele-positive subsets. Repertoires with fewer than 30,000 or more than 120,000 public chains, plus five repertoires with anomalous nucleotide sharing, were excluded from co-occurrence clustering. TCRdb carries this immuneACCESS record with in-frame sequences only. Its versions omit some clonotypes, under half of them owing to an unresolved V gene in the studies checked, with the rest unexplained. V and J calls and clone size come straight from that table; D and trimming were deduced from the DNA. The sample profile shows over 150,000 clones; roughly 85% of them were found once. Together, the top ten hold 2.1% of the sample.

Trimming at the junction amounts to 0 bases on V and 1 base on J, and the germline ends lie 14 bases apart. The CDR3 sequence holds 17 residues, the cysteine and phenylalanine included. The kept DNA is CDR3 alone, 51 bases in frame from the first base. The germline V gene supplies CDR1 SGHDT and CDR2 YYEEEE. This entry belongs to a study of cytomegalovirus exposure and HLA in healthy donors (dated by TCRdb to about 2017). In terms of the full investigation: According to an earlier analysis of several hundred of the donors, about 190 million T cells yielded 90 million to 140 million unique TCR beta sequences and about 300 Gb of sequence data. Approximately 310 gigabases of sequencing data and roughly 90 million unique TCR sequences were included in an early release covering roughly 700 HLA-typed donors. Among the roughly 380 genotyped donors, approximately 82% belonged to the genetic ancestry cluster associated with self-reported Caucasian donors. The aim of the study was to test whether cataloging public T cell receptors could identify signatures of past pathogen exposure. The study used immunosequencing to profile the T cell repertoires of several hundred subjects and linked those repertoires to cytomegalovirus serostatus. Along with the roughly 700-subject first cohort, a separate validation cohort of some 130 different subjects was used. The study combined high-throughput TCR immunosequencing, statistical association of individual TCRs with disease status, and machine learning to predict cytomegalovirus infection status. A later analysis re-analyzed previously published TCR beta repertoires from approximately 670 donors and added high-resolution HLA genotyping to study TCR occurrence patterns. Rather than using new phenotypic data, the later analysis identified candidate immune exposures from TCR beta sequences and from how often those sequences occurred across donors. An earlier analysis of around 540 of the donors applied high-throughput TCR beta sequencing to assess whether each TCR beta V gene segment acted as functional or pseudogenic. Donor age, sex, ethnicity and CMV serostatus were compiled alongside the repertoire data. Genome-wide SNP genotypes for about 65% of the 666 donors were used in a later genetic analysis, which treated that subset as a discovery cohort. All discovery cohort repertoires had been generated on a single sequencing platform. Class I and class II HLA loci were covered by the typing at four-digit resolution. The number of donors typed differed by locus, with roughly 629-640 for A, B, C, DRB1 and DQB1, more than 500 for DQA1, over 600 for DPA1, and around 460 for DPB1. Because of strong linkage in the cohort, five DR-DQ haplotypes were treated as single units for association and clustering. Across approximately 420 genotyped donors of the cohort, an average of roughly 230,000 unique TCR beta nucleotide sequences per donor were sequenced, and approximately 17% of those sequences were non-productive. Overall results and qualifications from the work: Broadly in line with IMGT annotations, most TCR beta V segments showed up in productive rearrangements about 87% or about 30% of the time in an earlier analysis of some 590 of the donors. While some public TCRs were present in many individuals, most TCR sequences turned up only very rarely across donors. In a later genetic analysis, fewer N-insertions in productive TCRs were reported among donors in an Asian-associated ancestry cluster than the roughly 670-donor mean. In the study, approximately 160 TCR beta chains were listed as associated with cytomegalovirus. Most CMV-associated TCR beta chains appeared to be HLA-restricted in a later analysis, and the HLA associations seemed to be driven largely by CMV exposure. In a later analysis, the rate of TCR association differed among HLA loci, with DRB1 alleles having the most associated TCRs and HLA-C alleles having the fewest. Because HLA typing was unavailable for some donors at each locus, only the typed subset was used in association tests. A cluster of highly shared sequence variants was judged likely to be a technical artifact of the sequencing pipeline. A further reported finding was that TCR beta sequences accurately predicted the HLA-A and HLA-B alleles for most subjects in the first cohort. When HLA alleles, especially DR and DQ, strongly co-occurred, attributing TCR associations to individual alleles was difficult. According to the authors, the approach could potentially be generalized to other disease states and immunological phenotypes. This cohort had only TCR beta chains sequenced, and the lack of alpha or paired-chain data limited which features could be detected. The only immune exposure information available for the cohort was CMV serostatus. Correlated functional status among segregating V segments might reflect linkage disequilibrium, but an unknown experimental factor could not be ruled out. Some IMGT-functional V segments, including TRBV6-2 and TRBV6-3, could not be distinguished by the 87-base-pair reads and were therefore excluded. A later analysis reported that several top co-occurrence clusters appeared linked to parvovirus B19, influenza, CMV and Epstein-Barr virus. Cytomegalovirus status was reported to be diagnosed by the classifier with high specificity and sensitivity in both the original and validation cohorts. Because counts were too low, some 16 rarely observed V segments, including chromosome 9 orphons, were excluded from the earlier analysis of around 590 of the donors. Presence/absence analyses assumed roughly uniform sequencing depth across donors, an assumption that may not hold. In vitro tests confirmed that three of the cytomegalovirus-associated TCR beta chains recognize cytomegalovirus antigens. In a later analysis, more than 15,000 TCR beta sequences were associated with specific HLA alleles at a false discovery rate of 0.05. A later analysis found that HLA-associated TCR beta chains were more clonally expanded and had lower generation probabilities than equally common non-associated chains. In a later genetic analysis, a missense DCLRE1C variant was associated with V-gene and J-gene trimming of TCR beta chains, and the association was replicated in an independent cohort.

The cohort comprised 710 or so healthy bone marrow donors. At the time of sampling, all cohort members were nominally healthy, though unrecorded immune exposures were likely present. The donor tested CMV seronegative and was one of the 352 seronegative cohort members. A peripheral blood sample was collected from each donor, and TCR beta sequencing was performed on peripheral blood mononuclear cells. Genomic DNA extraction from the blood cell samples was performed with the Qiagen DNeasy Blood Extraction Kit. Sequencing was done on a sample of PBMCs. The chain is assembled from TRBV5-6 and TRBJ2-1; the D region possibly corresponds to TRBD2 (5 bases align). This clonotype was sampled from a man aged 35 to 55 in good health and CMV-seronegative. The CDR3 protein: CASSLALVAGSYNEQFF. The DNA reads as follows: TGTGCCAGCAGCTTGGCCCTAGTGGCGGGTTCCTACAATGAGCAGTTCTTC.